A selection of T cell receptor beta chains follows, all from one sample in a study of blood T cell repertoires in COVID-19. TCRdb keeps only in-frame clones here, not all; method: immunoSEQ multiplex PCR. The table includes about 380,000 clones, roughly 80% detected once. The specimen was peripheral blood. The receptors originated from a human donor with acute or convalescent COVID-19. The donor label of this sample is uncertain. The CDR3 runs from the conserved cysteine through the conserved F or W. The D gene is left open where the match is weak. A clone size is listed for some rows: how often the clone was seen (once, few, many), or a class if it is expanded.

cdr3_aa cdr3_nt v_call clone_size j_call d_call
CAWSVVGANGVPLHF TGTGCCTGGAGTGTAGTGGGAGCTAACGGGGTACCCCTCCACTTT TRBV30 NA TRBJ1-6 NA
CATSRQPTGITHKYTDTQYF TGTGCCACCAGCAGGCAACCGACAGGGATCACCCATAAATACACAGATACGCAGTATTTT TRBV15 NA TRBJ2-3 TRBD1
CASSYSGTGSYEQYF TGTGCCAGCAGTTACTCGGGGACAGGTTCCTACGAGCAGTACTTC TRBV6-5 NA TRBJ2-7 TRBD1
CASSRSGGAYEQYF TGTGCCAGCAGCCGTAGCGGGGGGGCGTACGAGCAGTACTTC TRBV3-1/TRBV3-2 NA TRBJ2-7 TRBD2
CASSENGGSYNEQFF TGTGCCAGCTCTGAAAATGGAGGATCCTACAATGAGCAGTTCTTC TRBV18 NA TRBJ2-1 NA
CASSLAGENTIYF TGCGCCAGCAGCTTGGCAGGGGAGAACACCATATATTTT TRBV5-1 once TRBJ1-3 NA
CASTTPGSGYTF TGTGCCAGCACAACCCCGGGGAGTGGCTACACCTTC TRBV27 NA TRBJ1-2 NA
CASRAGTTFNYGYTF TGCGCCAGCAGGGCCGGGACTACATTTAACTATGGCTACACCTTC TRBV5-1 NA TRBJ1-2 NA
CASSSGDRRNTEAFF TGCGCCAGCAGCTCGGGGGACAGAAGGAACACTGAAGCTTTCTTT TRBV5-1 NA TRBJ1-1 TRBD1
CASSSILGQGQETQYF TGTGCCAGCAGCTCAATTCTGGGACAGGGGCAAGAGACCCAGTACTTC TRBV5-6 NA TRBJ2-5 TRBD1
CASSRTSGSYNEQFF TGTGCCAGCAGCCGCACTAGCGGGAGCTACAATGAGCAGTTCTTC TRBV7-7 NA TRBJ2-1 TRBD2
CASSITGSEKNEQFF TGTGCCAGCAGCATCACAGGGTCCGAGAAAAATGAGCAGTTCTTC TRBV7-9 NA TRBJ2-1 NA
CASSFLAGGPTGELFF TGTGCCAGCAGCTTTCTGGCGGGGGGGCCAACCGGGGAGCTGTTTTTT TRBV5-5 NA TRBJ2-2 TRBD2